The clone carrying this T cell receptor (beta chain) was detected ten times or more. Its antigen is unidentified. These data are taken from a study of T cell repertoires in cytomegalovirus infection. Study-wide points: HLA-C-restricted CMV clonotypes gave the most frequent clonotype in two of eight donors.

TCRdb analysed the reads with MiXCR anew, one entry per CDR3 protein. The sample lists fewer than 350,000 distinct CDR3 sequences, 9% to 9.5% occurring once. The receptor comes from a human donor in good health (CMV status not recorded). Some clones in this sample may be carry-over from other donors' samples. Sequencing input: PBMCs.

CDR3 nucleotide sequence: TGTGCCAGCAGCTTATCACTGGGGCCGGCGGAGCAGTACTTC. Amino acids: CASSLSLGPAEQYF. This sequence joins TRBV11-1 and TRBJ2-7; tentatively, D is TRBD1 (5 bases). Germline CDR1 SGHAT, CDR2 FQDESV (reference sequence). This CDR3 has 14 residues. V was trimmed by 2 bases and J by 7 bases, leaving 15 bases between them.